The 14 T cell receptor beta chains reported below all come from one sample, sequenced in a study of T-cell reconstitution after alpha-beta-depleted transplantation in children. Unique molecular identifiers were incorporated when the TCRbeta library was constructed. MiXCR, run by TCRdb on the PCR reads, gives a single entry per CDR3 protein. Of 44,000 or so distinct CDR3 sequences in the sample, nearly 9.5% were seen once. The input for sequencing was PBMCs, mostly from graft donor cells, taken 60 days after TCRalphabeta/CD19-depleted stem cell transplant. These TCRs come from a male patient aged 2 to 10 who had a stem cell transplant for chronic granulomatous disease, so the T cells may come from the graft donor.

The chain employs TRBV4-2 and TRBJ1-2; D uncertain. The CDR3 is 12 amino acids. The germline V gene encodes CDR1 LGHNA and CDR2 YNFKEQ. Trimming removed 1 base from V and 3 bases from J, with 3 bases in between. The CDR3 is CASSQGHYGYTF. The CDR3 DNA reads as TGTGCCAGCAGCCAAGGACACTATGGCTACACCTTC.

This chain connects TRBV23-1 to TRBJ2-1; 12 positions agree with TRBD2. TRBV23-1 is placed among ORFs of uncertain function. V shed 4 bases, J shed 4 bases, and the junction held 8 bases outside the gene matches. The CDR3 has 17 amino acids. The CDR3 sequence: CASSRLAGGWCYNEQFF. The CDR3 nucleotides read TGCGCCAGCAGTCGGCTAGCGGGAGGGTGGTGTTACAATGAGCAGTTCTTC.

This clonotype was counted a few times. The chain links TRBV28 to TRBJ2-5, with 9 bases that match TRBD1. The CDR3 runs 17 residues. Trimming at V came to 3 bases and at J to 2 bases, leaving 10 bases not matched to a gene. Germline values: CDR1 MDHEN, CDR2 SYDVKM. The CDR3 sequence is CASSFLGQGRVQETQYF. In DNA, the CDR3 is TGTGCCAGCAGTTTCCTGGGACAGGGTAGGGTTCAAGAGACCCAGTACTTC.

This sequence joins TRBV27 and TRBJ2-3; a weak D match, TRBD2 (6 bases). This CDR3 region has 14 residues. Germline CDR1 and CDR2: MNHEY and SMNVEV (reference sequence). V lost 7 bases to trimming and J lost 1 base, with 12 bases between them. The CDR3 spells CASTVSGRTDTQYF. CDR3 nucleotide sequence: TGTGCCAGCACTGTTAGCGGTCGCACAGATACGCAGTATTTT.

V and J are TRBV9 and TRBJ2-2, with no clear D. Germline assignment: CDR1 SGDLS and CDR2 YYNGEE. The V end lost 0 bases, the J end lost 6 bases, and 6 bases lay between the germline ends. The CDR3 runs to 13 residues. The chain's CDR3 is CASSVVGPGELFF. The CDR3 DNA reads as TGTGCCAGCAGCGTAGTAGGTCCCGGGGAGCTGTTTTTT.

The sample holds many counts of this clonotype. The chain is built from TRBV6-5 and TRBJ2-1, with D perhaps matching TRBD1 (6 bases). Germline loops: CDR1 MNHEY, CDR2 SVGAGI. Deletions cut 6 bases from V and 2 bases from J, with 11 bases between. The CDR3 has 14 residues. Here the CDR3 DNA reads TGTGCCAGCAGACCCGGGACACCCTACAATGAGCAGTTCTTC. It translates to CASRPGTPYNEQFF.

This chain uses TRBV28 with TRBJ1-1; D is ambiguous. Per the germline V gene, CDR1 is MDHEN and CDR2 is SYDVKM. Trimming pared 6 bases from V and 1 base from J, leaving 15 bases between. The CDR3 length is 15 residues. The CDR3 loop reads CASSFFDQRNTEAFF. The CDR3 DNA reads as TGTGCCAGCAGCTTCTTCGACCAGAGGAACACTGAAGCTTTCTTT.

This clonotype was observed many times. This chain links TRBV15 with TRBJ2-3, with a tentative D call TRBD2 (5 bases). With 1 base removed from V and 6 bases from J, the gap between germline ends came to 17 bases. There are 16 residues in the CDR3. CDR1 and CDR2 from the germline V gene are LNHNV and YYDKDF (reference sequence). The CDR3 protein is CATSRGGALNGDTQYF. The CDR3 DNA reads as TGTGCCACCAGCAGAGGGGGAGCGCTAAACGGCGATACGCAGTATTTT.

This clonotype came up many times. This chain uses TRBV11-2 with TRBJ2-1, with 9 bases identical to TRBD2. The CDR3 sequence is 17 residues long. Germline trimming cut 4 bases from V and 2 bases from J; bases unmatched to any gene: 9. The V gene's germline CDR1 is SGHAT and CDR2 FQNNGV. As DNA, the CDR3 is TGTGCCAGCAGCTCCCGACTAGCGGACGGACCCTACAATGAGCAGTTCTTC. Its protein is CASSSRLADGPYNEQFF.

There are many counts of this clonotype. The genes are TRBV30 and TRBJ1-1; maybe TRBD1 (5 bases). The CDR3 covers 12 residues. Germline V gives CDR1 GTSNPN, CDR2 SVGIG (reference sequence). V lost 5 bases to trimming and J lost 5 bases, with 12 bases between them. This chain's CDR3 is CAWAREKTEAFF. The CDR3 DNA is TGTGCCTGGGCCAGGGAGAAGACTGAAGCTTTCTTT.

This clonotype has a handful of counts. In DNA form, the CDR3 reads TGTGCCAGCAGCCTAGGACTAGCGGATAGCTACGAGCAGTACTTC. Protein sequence: CASSLGLADSYEQYF. V usage is TRBV6-1 and J usage is TRBJ2-7; TRBD2 agrees at 10 bases. With V trimmed by 6 bases and J by 3 bases, 8 bases remained unmatched. The CDR3 is made up of 15 amino acids. Germline V gene sequence: CDR1 MNHNS, CDR2 SASEGT.

The genes are TRBV30 and TRBJ2-3, with TRBD2 matching 9 bases. V shed 4 bases, J shed 4 bases, and the junction held 12 bases outside the gene matches. The CDR3 consists of 16 residues. The germline V gene has CDR1 GTSNPN and CDR2 SVGIG (reference sequence). CDR3 in DNA: TGTGCCTGGATGCGAGCTAGCGGGACGGGCCCAGATACGCAGTATTTT. This encodes CAWMRASGTGPDTQYF.

This clonotype has a count of ten or more. The J gene is TRBJ2-1, the V gene TRBV12-3 or TRBV12-4; D gene uncertain. Trimming pared 5 bases from V and 0 bases from J, leaving 14 bases between. The CDR3 is 16 residues long. CDR3 in amino acids: CASSPPGVPSYNEQFF. The CDR3 DNA reads TGTGCCAGCAGTCCGCCAGGAGTTCCCTCCTACAATGAGCAGTTCTTC.

V is TRBV11-2 and J is TRBJ2-2, with D tentatively TRBD1 (6 bases). The V and J ends lost 0 bases and 6 bases respectively, with 14 bases between them. The CDR3 is 16 amino acids. Germline values: CDR1 SGHAT, CDR2 FQNNGV. CDR3 sequence reads: CASSLEGAVVSGELFF. CDR3 DNA sequence: TGTGCCAGCAGCTTAGAGGGGGCAGTCGTGTCCGGGGAGCTGTTTTTT.